This TCR beta chain is drawn from a study of blood T cell repertoires in COVID-19. This CDR3 has 14 residues. Germline CDR1 is SNHLY and CDR2 is FYNNEI. Trimming took 4 bases from V and 4 from J, leaving 13 bases between them. Study processing details: The assay estimated nucleated cells by amplifying reference gene primers. Measured with immunoSEQ multiplex PCR; TCRdb has only the in-frame clones, and not every one. The DNA gave D and trimming, while V, J and clone size come from that table. The table includes over 30,000 clones, 81% detected once. This receptor was taken from an elderly man with active or convalescent COVID-19. Sequenced: peripheral blood. The gene calls are TRBV2 and TRBJ1-2; unclear D gene. This chain's CDR3 is CASSVSRQLYGYTF. CDR3 DNA: TGTGCCAGCAGTGTCTCCAGGCAGCTCTATGGCTACACCTTC.